The 29 T cell receptor beta chains in this list originate from one sample, sequenced in a study of blood T cell repertoires in COVID-19. The method was immunoSEQ multiplex PCR; TCRdb's version includes in-frame clones alone and lacks a portion of them. The sample yields about 190,000 clones, about 81% seen once. Input material: peripheral blood. The receptor source for this set is a woman aged 55-69 years with COVID-19, enrolled during active disease.

The rearrangement uses TRBV6-5 and TRBJ1-5, with 9 positions matching TRBD1. CDR1 is MNHEY, CDR2 SVGAGI, per germline. With V trimmed by 6 bases and J by 5 bases, 5 bases remained unmatched. The CDR3 has 14 amino acids. Here the CDR3 reads CASSPGTGYQPQHF. The CDR3 region has the DNA TGTGCCAGCAGCCCCGGGACAGGGTATCAGCCCCAGCATTTT.

The V and J genes are TRBV19 and TRBJ2-7, with D possibly being TRBD2 (5 bases). The V end lost 5 bases, the J end lost 5 bases, and 22 bases lay between the germline ends. The CDR3 is 16 amino acids. The germline CDR1 and CDR2 sequences are LNHDA and SQIVND (reference sequence). As DNA, the CDR3 is TGTGCCAGTAGTCCTCGGAGGTCGGCAGGTGAGAACGAGCAGTACTTC. Translation: CASSPRRSAGENEQYF.

The chain joins TRBV28 to TRBJ1-5; 8 bases line up with TRBD1. Germline CDR1 and CDR2: MDHEN and SYDVKM. The CDR3 is 17 residues long. The ends lost 3 bases at V and 1 base at J; junction bases unmatched: 8. CDR3 coding DNA: TGTGCCAGCAGTTTTTCCCAGGGGGCGAGAAGCAATCAGCCCCAGCATTTT. It is translated as CASSFSQGARSNQPQHF.

The rearrangement uses TRBV6-6 and TRBJ1-1; 8 bases map to TRBD1. Losses at the gene ends were 5 bases for V and 4 bases for J; bases not matched to a gene: 3. CDR1 and CDR2 from the germline V gene are MNHNY and SVGAGI (reference sequence). This CDR3 comprises 13 residues. CDR3 sequence reads: CASSDRGATEAFF. The CDR3 DNA reads TGTGCCAGCAGTGACAGGGGTGCCACTGAAGCTTTCTTT.

This chain connects TRBV18 to TRBJ2-5; D perhaps matches TRBD2 (5 bases). The V gene's germline CDR1 is KGHSH and CDR2 LQKENI. The V end lost 0 bases, the J end lost 5 bases, and 10 bases lay between the germline ends. CDR3 length: 14 residues. The CDR3 loop is CASSPPGAEETQYF. The CDR3 nucleotides read TGTGCCAGCTCACCACCGGGAGCCGAGGAGACCCAGTACTTC.

This clone showed up just once. This sequence joins TRBV19 and TRBJ2-3; TRBD2 is a possible D gene (5 bases). The CDR3 extends over 14 amino acids. Germline-derived CDR1 and CDR2 are LNHDA and SQIVND (reference sequence). V was clipped by 1 base and J by 2 bases, with 7 bases between them. CDR3 region: CASSIAGITDTQYF. For the CDR3, the DNA is TGTGCCAGTAGTATAGCGGGGATCACAGATACGCAGTATTTT.

The J gene is TRBJ2-3, the V gene TRBV18; D not certain. The germline V and J ends were trimmed by 1 base and 3 bases, with 11 bases remaining between them. CDR1 is KGHSH, CDR2 LQKENI, per germline. CDR3 length: 15 amino acids. The CDR3 reads CASSPLMAGTDTQYF. As DNA, the CDR3 is TGTGCCAGCTCACCACTTATGGCAGGAACAGATACGCAGTATTTT.

The chain uses TRBV10-2 and TRBJ2-1, with D possibly matching TRBD2 (6 bases). This CDR3 has 12 residues. V was clipped by 5 bases and J by 8 bases, with 10 bases between them. Germline V CDR1 and CDR2: WSHSY, SAAADI. CDR3 DNA sequence: TGCGCCAGCAGTACTAGCACGGATGAGCAGTTCTTC. Translated: CASSTSTDEQFF.

The chain employs TRBV28 and TRBJ2-5; TRBD1 agrees at 10 bases. Germline V gene lookup returns CDR1 MDHEN and CDR2 SYDVKM. J was trimmed by 5 bases and V by 5 bases; bases with no gene match: 23. CDR3 size: 20 residues. CDR3 DNA: TGTGCCAGCAGTGGCACGGGGAGGATCGCGAGACAGGGGGCATGGGAGACCCAGTACTTC. It is translated as CASSGTGRIARQGAWETQYF.

This clone was seen a handful of times. The chain joins TRBV27 to TRBJ2-3; TRBD2 matches at 10 bases. V was clipped by 6 bases and J by 2 bases; unmatched bases: 5. The germline V gene encodes CDR1 MNHEY and CDR2 SMNVEV (reference sequence). The CDR3 runs to 15 residues. The DNA of the CDR3 is TGTGCCAGCAGATGGACTAGCGGAAACACAGATACGCAGTATTTT. It is translated as CASRWTSGNTDTQYF.

The V gene is TRBV7-2, the J gene TRBJ2-2; D may be TRBD2 (6 bases). V lost 8 bases to trimming and J lost 2 bases, with 12 bases between them. The CDR3 runs 14 residues. CDR1 is SGHTA and CDR2 is FQGNSA in the germline V gene. The CDR3 here is CASAGTFNTGELFF. CDR3 bases: TGTGCCAGCGCCGGGACTTTCAACACCGGGGAGCTGTTTTTT.

The rearrangement links TRBV19 to TRBJ2-1; D possibly corresponds to TRBD1 (5 bases). CDR1 is LNHDA, CDR2 SQIVND, per germline (reference sequence). The V end lost 7 bases, the J end lost 6 bases, and 16 bases lay between the germline ends. This CDR3 has 14 amino acids. The CDR3 reads CASTTAHGGNEQFF. The CDR3 DNA is TGTGCCAGTACGACAGCACATGGCGGCAATGAGCAGTTCTTC.

The rearrangement joins TRBV29-1 to TRBJ2-7; 9 nucleotides align to TRBD2. J was trimmed by 6 bases and V by 6 bases; bases with no gene match: 12. CDR3 size: 14 residues. From germline, CDR1 is SQVTM and CDR2 ANQGSEA. The CDR3 DNA follows: TGCAGCGTGGGAACTGGTCTAGCGGGATCCGAGCAGTACTTC. Translated: CSVGTGLAGSEQYF.

The chain uses TRBV20-1 and TRBJ1-2; no definite D call. This CDR3 contains 11 residues. CDR1 is DFQATT, CDR2 SNEGSKA, per germline (reference sequence). Trimming removed 4 bases from V and 0 bases from J, with 3 bases in between. CDR3 bases: TGCAGTGCTACCGCTAACTATGGCTACACCTTC. This translates into CSATANYGYTF.

The rearrangement uses TRBV15 and TRBJ1-5, with 12 bases that match TRBD1. This CDR3 is built from 17 residues. Germline CDR1 reads LNHNV; CDR2 reads YYDKDF (reference sequence). J lost 6 bases, V lost 1 base, and 7 bases had no gene match. CDR3 in amino acids: CATSRAGTGGDGQPQHF. CDR3 DNA sequence: TGTGCCACCAGCAGAGCCGGGACAGGGGGCGATGGTCAGCCCCAGCATTTT.

The rearrangement joins TRBV4-1 to TRBJ2-1, with 7 bases lining up with TRBD2. V was pared by 1 base and J by 11 bases, with 11 bases of the junction left unmatched. The germline V gene has CDR1 MGHRA and CDR2 YSYEKL. The CDR3 has 15 amino acids. In nucleotides, the CDR3 is TGCGCCAGCAGCCAAGGACTAGCCCCCACAATGAAGCAGTTCTTC. As protein: CASSQGLAPTMKQFF.

The chain links TRBV30 to TRBJ1-5; D uncertain. The CDR3 totals 14 residues. V shed 1 base and J shed 2 bases, with 9 bases lying between them. Germline V gives CDR1 GTSNPN, CDR2 SVGIG (reference sequence). CDR3 coding DNA: TGTGCCTGGAGTGGGGCCAATGGCAATCAGCCCCAGCATTTT. It is translated as CAWSGANGNQPQHF.

The chain uses TRBV3-1 (or the pseudogene TRBV3-2) and TRBJ1-1; no definite D call. Germline V gene data show CDR1 as LGHDT and CDR2 as YNNKEL (reference sequence). V lost 0 bases, J lost 1 base, and 9 bases lay in between. CDR3 size: 15 residues. This CDR3 is CASSQDRRGNTEAFF. In DNA, the CDR3 is TGTGCCAGCAGCCAAGATCGGCGGGGGAACACTGAAGCTTTCTTT.

This sequence joins TRBV5-8 and TRBJ1-1; D possibly corresponds to TRBD1 (5 bases). The ends were cut back, 3 bases at V and 4 bases at J, with 13 bases in the middle. CDR3 length: 14 amino acids. The V gene's germline CDR1 is SGHTS and CDR2 YDEGEE. The CDR3 nucleotides read TGTGCCAGCAGCTCAGGGCAGGGAAGCACTGAAGCTTTCTTT. This gives the protein CASSSGQGSTEAFF.

The chain couples TRBV7-9 to TRBJ1-5; D is perhaps TRBD1 (6 bases). Germline V CDR1 and CDR2: SEHNR, FQNEAQ (reference sequence). This CDR3 is 14 amino acids long. V lost 3 bases and J lost 4, with 10 bases in between. The CDR3 here is CASSFEGVNQPQHF. The CDR3 nucleotides read TGTGCCAGCAGCTTTGAGGGGGTGAATCAGCCCCAGCATTTT.

The chain uses TRBV25-1 and TRBJ2-2; TRBD2 aligns across 9 bases. J gave up 1 base and V 6 bases, and 12 bases lay outside the gene matches. There are 18 residues in the CDR3. Per the germline V gene, CDR1 is MGHDK and CDR2 is SYGVNS. CDR3 sequence: CASSPREAGGLNTGELFF. In DNA form, the CDR3 reads TGTGCCAGCAGCCCCAGGGAGGCGGGGGGGCTGAACACCGGGGAGCTGTTTTTT.

This clone has just a few counts. This CDR3 is CASSLSQDKNTEAFF. In nucleotides, the CDR3 is TGTGCCAGCAGCTTAAGTCAGGATAAGAACACTGAAGCTTTCTTT. V is TRBV11-3 and J is TRBJ1-1; D gene ambiguous. The ends were cut back, 2 bases at V and 1 base at J, with 11 bases in the middle. Germline CDR1 is SGHNT and CDR2 is YENEEA. The CDR3 length is 15 residues.

The J gene is TRBJ1-1, the V gene TRBV7-9, with 8 bases lining up with TRBD1. The CDR3 runs to 15 residues. V dropped 5 bases and J dropped 3; count of bases not matched to a gene: 8. Germline CDR1 SEHNR, CDR2 FQNEAQ (reference sequence). CDR3 in DNA: TGTGCCAGCAGCACCCGACAGGGGTTGGACACTGAAGCTTTCTTT. It is translated as CASSTRQGLDTEAFF.

This clone was detected many times. The chain links TRBV19 to TRBJ1-4; 7 positions agree with TRBD1. The CDR3 extends over 15 amino acids. Per germline, CDR1 LNHDA and CDR2 SQIVND (reference sequence). J lost 4 bases, V lost 4 bases, and 6 bases had no gene match. The CDR3 here is CASSRGGQFNEKLFF. CDR3 DNA sequence: TGTGCCAGTAGTAGAGGGGGACAGTTTAATGAAAAACTGTTTTTT.

The gene calls are TRBV25-1 and TRBJ1-3; tentatively, D is TRBD1 (5 bases). Deletions cut 6 bases from V and 4 bases from J, with 13 bases between. Germline V gene lookup returns CDR1 MGHDK and CDR2 SYGVNS. The CDR3 contains 14 residues. The CDR3 sequence is CASRTAQAGNTIYF. DNA of the CDR3: TGTGCCAGCAGAACGGCACAGGCCGGAAACACCATATATTTT. The variable domain in full, with the rest retrieved from reference TRBV25-1 and TRBJ1-3, is EADIYQTPRYLVIGTGKKITLECSQTMGHDKMYWYQQDPGMELHLIHYSYGVNSTEKGDLSSESTVSRIRTEHFPLTLESARPSHTSQYLCASRTAQAGNTIYFGEGSWLTVV.

The chain links TRBV4-3 to TRBJ2-1, with 8 bases lining up with TRBD2. The CDR3 totals 16 residues. Per germline, CDR1 LGHNA and CDR2 YSLEER. Germline trimming cut 1 base from V and 4 bases from J; bases unmatched to any gene: 6. The CDR3 DNA reads as TGCGCCAGCAGCCAAGGTCCGGGACTAGTTTACAATGAGCAGTTCTTC. Protein sequence: CASSQGPGLVYNEQFF.

This clone was observed a few times. This chain joins TRBV19 and TRBJ2-1, with D tentatively TRBD2 (6 bases). The CDR3 is 13 residues long. Per germline, CDR1 LNHDA and CDR2 SQIVND (reference sequence). V was pared by 1 base and J by 5 bases, with 6 bases between. CDR3: CASSIAGDNEQFF. CDR3 coding DNA: TGTGCCAGTAGTATAGCGGGGGACAATGAGCAGTTCTTC.

This clone was counted a few times. The chain uses TRBV7-6 and TRBJ1-6; D may be TRBD1 (6 bases). CDR3 size: 16 residues. Looked up from germline, CDR1 is SGHVS and CDR2 is FNYEAQ. The germline V and J ends were trimmed by 1 base and 7 bases, with 14 bases remaining between them. DNA for the CDR3: TGTGCCAGCAGCTTAGATCGGGCAGGGGTAAATTCACCCCTCCACTTT. This codes for CASSLDRAGVNSPLHF.

V usage is TRBV18 and J usage is TRBJ1-1; TRBD1 agrees at 7 bases. This CDR3 has 13 amino acids. The junction had 2 bases not matched to a gene; V was cut back by 4 bases and J by 3 bases. CDR1 is KGHSH and CDR2 is LQKENI in the germline V gene. CDR3 sequence: CASSQGADTEAFF. Here the CDR3 DNA reads TGTGCCAGCTCACAGGGGGCGGACACTGAAGCTTTCTTT.